Each of the 30 T cell receptor beta chains below was sequenced from the same sample in a study of Graves' ophthalmopathy and Graves' hyperthyroidism. RNA transcripts provided the template for amplifying TCR beta CDR3 regions. First-round RT-PCR with HTBI primers preceded a second-round multiplex PCR. TCRdb redid the calling of the multiplex PCR reads with MiXCR, one entry per CDR3 protein. Among almost 750,000 distinct CDR3 sequences listed, 40% were seen once. Sequenced input: peripheral blood. The receptors were gathered from an adult man with Graves' ophthalmopathy.

This clonotype has at least ten counts. The rearrangement joins TRBV7-9 to TRBJ2-7, with D maybe TRBD1 (5 bases). Trimming pared 2 bases from V and 1 base from J, leaving 9 bases between. Germline lookup yields CDR1 SEHNR and CDR2 FQNEAQ (reference sequence). The CDR3 consists of 14 residues. CDR3 sequence reads: CASSLLQGSYEQYF. CDR3 nucleotides: TGTGCCAGCAGCTTACTCCAGGGTTCCTACGAGCAGTACTTC.

This clonotype was detected a few times. This chain uses TRBV10-3 with TRBJ2-7; D call uncertain. Trimming shortened V by 10 bases and J by 2 bases, and 21 bases separated the two germline ends. Germline values: CDR1 ENHRY, CDR2 SYGVKD. This CDR3 comprises 15 residues. CDR3 region: CASRSVGSATYEQYF. The DNA for the CDR3 is TGTGCCAGCAGGTCCGTTGGGTCAGCCACCTACGAGCAGTACTTC.

The chain uses TRBV4-3 and TRBJ2-5; D call uncertain. This CDR3 has 15 amino acids. The V gene's germline CDR1 is LGHNA and CDR2 YSLEER. The V and J ends lost 1 base and 5 bases respectively, with 14 bases between them. The chain's CDR3 is CASSQAIVYRETQYF. The CDR3 DNA is TGCGCCAGCAGCCAAGCAATTGTGTATCGGGAGACCCAGTACTTC.

The chain combines TRBV12-3 or TRBV12-4 with TRBJ1-1; D gene unclear. V dropped 5 bases and J dropped 2 bases, with 12 bases sitting between them. This CDR3 has 14 residues. CDR3 in amino acids: CASSKHGDNTEAFF. The CDR3 nucleotides read TGTGCCAGCAGTAAACATGGGGATAACACTGAAGCTTTCTTT.

This clonotype was recorded many times. In DNA, the CDR3 is TGTGCCAGCAGTGAAACTGCAACAGGAAACTATGGCTACACCTTC. Its translation: CASSETATGNYGYTF. The chain recombines TRBV2 with TRBJ1-2; D may be TRBD1 (5 bases). Germline V CDR1 and CDR2: SNHLY, FYNNEI. The V end lost 2 bases, the J end lost 2 bases, and 12 bases lay between the germline ends. This CDR3 is 15 amino acids long.

DNA of the CDR3: TGTGCCAGCAGTGCCTCTAGCGGGGGGCACACAGATACGCAGTATTTT. This gives the protein CASSASSGGHTDTQYF. The V call is TRBV2, the J call TRBJ2-3, with 11 bases lining up with TRBD2. Trimming at V came to 4 bases and at J to 2 bases, leaving 5 bases not matched to a gene. The CDR3 runs to 16 residues. The germline V gene encodes CDR1 SNHLY and CDR2 FYNNEI.

The count of this clonotype is one. Given a much more abundant clone one base away, this may be a read error. Lacking the conserved final phenylalanine or tryptophan, this CDR3 likely reflects a read error. The rearrangement joins TRBV12-3 or TRBV12-4 to TRBJ2-2; perhaps TRBD1 as D (5 bases). The V end was cut by 8 bases, the J end by 6 bases, with 13 bases between. The CDR3 runs to 13 residues. The CDR3 nucleotides read TGTGCCAGCGCAAAGACAGTGTCCGGGGAGCTGTTTTGT. Residues: CASAKTVSGELFC.

The rearrangement uses TRBV5-1 and TRBJ2-2; 9 nucleotides agree with TRBD2. The germline V gene has CDR1 SGHRS and CDR2 YFSETQ. This CDR3 is built from 16 residues. V lost 0 bases, J lost 6 bases, and 6 bases stayed unmatched. The CDR3 coding sequence is TGCGCCAGCAGCTTGGGGGGACTAGCTTTCGCCGGGGAGCTGTTTTTT. Translated, it gives CASSLGGLAFAGELFF.

Regarding this clonotype: A read error is possible here, since a much larger clone lies one base away. The chain combines TRBV15 with TRBJ2-7; no clear D. Germline CDR1 reads LNHNV; CDR2 reads YYDKDF (reference sequence). Deletions cut 0 bases from V and 6 bases from J, with 9 bases between. The CDR3 runs 13 residues. The CDR3 DNA reads as TGTGCCACCAGCAGAGAGAGGCTTAGCGAGCAGTACTTC. Translating it yields CATSRERLSEQYF.

The rearrangement links TRBV7-6 to TRBJ2-7; 9 nucleotides line up with TRBD1. J lost 5 bases, V lost 6 bases, and 8 bases had no gene match. Germline CDR1 and CDR2: SGHVS and FNYEAQ. The CDR3 is made up of 14 amino acids. This CDR3 is CASSYRGPVNEQYF. In nucleotides, the CDR3 is TGTGCCAGCAGTTACAGGGGGCCGGTCAACGAGCAGTACTTC.

This clonotype was counted a few times. This chain links TRBV9 with TRBJ1-4, with a possible D match to TRBD1 (5 bases). V was shortened by 3 bases and J by 8 bases, with 20 bases between the two germline ends. This CDR3 has 16 amino acids. CDR1 is SGDLS, CDR2 YYNGEE, per germline. For the CDR3, the DNA is TGTGCCAGCAGCGAATACCGGGACTTCCAGGACGAAAAACTGTTTTTT. Translated, it gives CASSEYRDFQDEKLFF.

This clonotype has ten or more counts. This chain joins TRBV15 and TRBJ2-7; D possibly corresponds to TRBD1 (6 bases). Germline CDR1 is LNHNV and CDR2 is YYDKDF (reference sequence). V lost 4 bases to trimming and J lost 3 bases, with 7 bases between them. The CDR3 loop spans 12 amino acids. The chain's CDR3 is CATSNRDYEQYF. The CDR3 DNA sequence: TGTGCCACCAGCAACAGGGACTACGAGCAGTACTTC.

V and J are TRBV7-9 and TRBJ2-2; TRBD2 is a possible D gene (5 bases). CDR1 is SEHNR and CDR2 is FQNEAQ in the germline V gene (reference sequence). The germline V and J ends were trimmed by 5 bases and 5 bases, with 18 bases remaining between them. The CDR3 has 16 amino acids. The CDR3 nucleotides read TGTGCCAGCAGCGATCCACCTCGGACGGGGACCGGGGAGCTGTTTTTT. Its translation: CASSDPPRTGTGELFF.

This clonotype was seen ten or more times. The V call is TRBV5-1, the J call TRBJ2-5; possible D gene TRBD2, 5 bases. Trimming removed 2 bases from V and 5 bases from J, with 13 bases in between. Germline CDR1 reads SGHRS; CDR2 reads YFSETQ. This CDR3 contains 14 residues. This CDR3 reads CASSFTRPSETQYF. CDR3 coding DNA: TGCGCCAGCAGCTTTACTAGACCCTCGGAGACCCAGTACTTC.

In this sample, this clonotype turned up many times. The V gene is TRBV7-9, the J gene TRBJ2-5, with a tentative D call TRBD2 (5 bases). CDR3 length: 13 residues. CDR1 is SEHNR, CDR2 FQNEAQ, per germline (reference sequence). Trimming removed 3 bases from V and 2 bases from J, with 7 bases in between. This CDR3 is CASSFTGQETQYF. The CDR3 region has the DNA TGTGCCAGCAGCTTCACGGGGCAAGAGACCCAGTACTTC.

This clonotype showed up many times. The chain recombines TRBV24-1 with TRBJ1-1; D gene unclear. This CDR3 comprises 14 residues. V lost 4 bases and J 4 bases, leaving 12 bases between the germline ends. Per the germline V gene, CDR1 is KGHDR and CDR2 is SFDVKD. CDR3 nucleotide sequence: TGTGCCACCAGTGACTACTATAGGACCACTGAAGCTTTCTTT. Amino acids: CATSDYYRTTEAFF.

This clonotype was counted ten times or more. This chain uses TRBV2 with TRBJ2-7; the D gene is possibly TRBD1 (6 bases). V was trimmed by 4 bases and J by 2 bases, leaving 12 bases between them. The CDR3 spans 14 residues. The germline CDR1 and CDR2 sequences are SNHLY and FYNNEI. The CDR3 loop is CASSVSGDTYEQYF. In DNA, the CDR3 is TGTGCCAGCAGTGTATCAGGGGACACCTACGAGCAGTACTTC.

Only one count was recorded for this clonotype. The rearrangement joins TRBV7-9 to TRBJ2-2; D gene ambiguous. The V gene lost 5 bases and the J gene lost 4 bases, with 8 bases spanning the gap. This CDR3 spans 13 amino acids. Germline CDR1 SEHNR, CDR2 FQNEAQ (reference sequence). CDR3 amino acids: CASSPQITGELFF. In DNA, the CDR3 is TGTGCCAGCAGCCCTCAGATCACCGGGGAGCTGTTTTTT.

On this clonotype: Because the CDR3 is missing its conserved closing phenylalanine or tryptophan, this is likely a read error. This chain uses TRBV9 with TRBJ1-1; 9 bases are shared with TRBD1. The germline gives CDR1 SGDLS, CDR2 YYNGEE. Losses at the gene ends were 4 bases for V and 5 bases for J; bases not matched to a gene: 6. The CDR3 consists of 14 residues. CDR3 DNA sequence: TGTGCCAGCAGCAGAGCCGGGACAGGGACTGAAGCTTTCCTT. Translation: CASSRAGTGTEAFL.

This clonotype was detected a few times. This sequence joins TRBV7-2 and TRBJ2-7; TRBD2 is a possible D gene (6 bases). This CDR3 is 14 amino acids long. Trimming removed 5 bases at V and 2 bases at J, with 13 bases between. Germline CDR1 is SGHTA and CDR2 is FQGNSA. The CDR3 region is CASSEGTSPYEQYF. The CDR3 DNA reads TGTGCCAGCAGCGAAGGGACTTCCCCCTACGAGCAGTACTTC.

The V call is TRBV6-5, the J call TRBJ2-5, with D possibly TRBD2 on 5 matching bases. The CDR3 spans 13 residues. Trimming took 5 bases from V and 5 from J, leaving 12 bases between them. Germline V gene data show CDR1 as MNHEY and CDR2 as SVGAGI. CDR3 residues: CASSVDSWETQYF. The CDR3 bases are TGTGCCAGCAGTGTGGACTCTTGGGAGACCCAGTACTTC.

At least ten counts were recorded for this clonotype. The V call is TRBV2, the J call TRBJ1-1, with 7 bases matching TRBD1. This CDR3 spans 15 amino acids. Looked up from germline, CDR1 is SNHLY and CDR2 is FYNNEI. Trimming cost V 3 bases and J 2 bases; bases outside gene matches: 6. CDR3 DNA: TGTGCCAGCAGTGATGAGGGGGCAGGAAACACTGAAGCTTTCTTT. Translation: CASSDEGAGNTEAFF.

This clonotype was recorded at least ten times. CDR3 sequence: CATSRVGSNEKLFF. The CDR3, as DNA: TGTGCCACCAGCAGAGTAGGGTCTAATGAAAAACTGTTTTTT. The chain employs TRBV15 and TRBJ1-4, with D hard to call. Trimming stripped 1 base from V and 3 bases from J, with 6 bases between. CDR1 and CDR2 from the germline V gene are LNHNV and YYDKDF (reference sequence). The CDR3 spans 14 residues.

For this clonotype: The junction does not match germline at one end; this may be a read error. This CDR3 is CAIRYIGGVQETQCF. In DNA, the CDR3 is TGTGCCATCAGATACATCGGGGGAGTTCAAGAGACCCAGTGCTTC. This chain links TRBV10-3 with TRBJ2-5, with D perhaps matching TRBD2 (6 bases). Germline-derived CDR1 and CDR2 are ENHRY and SYGVKD. The CDR3 is 15 amino acids.

This clonotype showed up just a few times. The chain employs TRBV5-1 and TRBJ2-7, with D tentatively TRBD1 (6 bases). This CDR3 is 15 amino acids long. Trimming shortened V by 0 bases and J by 0 bases, and 10 bases separated the two germline ends. CDR1 is SGHRS, CDR2 YFSETQ, per germline. CDR3 sequence: CASSLVGDTSYEQYF. For the CDR3, the DNA is TGCGCCAGCAGCTTGGTAGGGGACACCTCCTACGAGCAGTACTTC.

This clonotype was seen many times. This rearrangement joins TRBV10-3 to TRBJ2-6, with TRBD2 as a possible D gene (5 bases). This CDR3 is built from 16 residues. The germline V gene has CDR1 ENHRY and CDR2 SYGVKD. V gave up 3 bases and J gave up 1 base, with 10 bases separating them. CDR3: CAISDRGLSGANVLTF. As DNA, the CDR3 is TGTGCCATCAGTGATCGGGGTCTTTCTGGGGCCAACGTCCTGACTTTC.

V and J are TRBV2 and TRBJ1-2; D not certain. The CDR3 length is 14 residues. V dropped 3 bases and J dropped 2 bases, with 10 bases sitting between them. Germline V gene data show CDR1 as SNHLY and CDR2 as FYNNEI. For the CDR3, the DNA is TGTGCCAGCAGTGAGCAGTCTAGCAACTATGGCTACACCTTC. It translates to CASSEQSSNYGYTF.

The chain carries TRBV25-1 and TRBJ1-2, with a weak D call TRBD1 (6 bases). Germline V gene sequence: CDR1 MGHDK, CDR2 SYGVNS. Trimming removed 6 bases from V and 5 bases from J, with 22 bases in between. CDR3 length equals 16 residues. The CDR3 nucleotides read TGTGCCAGCAGCTTCCCAGGGGAACTCCAAGGGTATGGCTACACCTTC. It specifies CASSFPGELQGYGYTF.

This chain connects TRBV25-1 to TRBJ1-2, with 8 positions matching TRBD1. Germline lookup yields CDR1 MGHDK and CDR2 SYGVNS. Trimming at V came to 8 bases and at J to 7 bases, leaving 9 bases not matched to a gene. The CDR3 extends over 13 amino acids. The CDR3 sequence is CASVGQGRGGYTF. In DNA form, the CDR3 reads TGTGCCAGCGTTGGACAGGGCCGCGGTGGCTACACCTTC.

Regarding this clonotype: A much larger clone sits a single nucleotide away, making a read error possible. V usage is TRBV2 and J usage is TRBJ2-7; D is unclear. CDR1 is SNHLY and CDR2 is FYNNEI in the germline V gene. The CDR3 has 13 amino acids. CDR3 sequence (DNA): TGTGCCAGCAGTGGGGGAATCTCCTACGAGCGGTACTTC. Its protein is CASSGGISYERYF. The full variable domain, in which reference TRBV2 and TRBJ2-7 provide the parts outside the CDR3, is EPEVTQTPSHQVTQMGQEVILRCVPISNHLYFYWYRQILGQKVEFLVSFYNNEISEKSEIFDDQFSVERPDGSNFTLKIRSTKLEDSAMYFCASSGGISYERYFGPGTRLTVT.